Following are 3 T cell receptor beta chains from one sample sequenced in a study of CXCR3-negative and CXCR3-positive naive CD8 T cells. Through 5' RACE with UMI labels, the TRB cDNA libraries were prepared. TCRdb reprocessed the 5' RACE reads and keeps a single row for each CDR3 protein, giving no DNA. The repertoire shows 130,000 or so distinct CDR3 sequences; the top ten hold roughly 0.3%. Sequenced sample: naive CXCR3- CD8+ T cells from blood. Subset described: CD45RO-CCR7+CD27+CD95- naive CD8+ T cells lacking CXCR3 (TNR3-). The receptor set was obtained from a human donor in good health. Some clones in this sample may be carry-over from other donors' samples.

The V call is TRBV19, the J call TRBJ1-1; TCRdb picks TRBD1, but there is no DNA to check that call. Germline assignment: CDR1 LNHDA and CDR2 SQIVND (reference sequence). The CDR3 totals 15 residues. The CDR3 protein is CASNPGQGAHTEAFF. The whole variable domain, remainder taken from reference TRBV19 and TRBJ1-1, is DGGITQSPKYLFRKEGQNVTLSCEQNLNHDAMYWYRQDPGQGLRLIYYSQIVNDFQKGDIAEGYSVSREKKESFPLTVTSAQKNPTAFYLCASNPGQGAHTEAFFGQGTRLTVV.

The chain uses TRBV29-1 and TRBJ2-1; no DNA is available, so the TRBD1 call from TCRdb remains unchecked. The CDR3 has 16 residues. Germline V gene lookup returns CDR1 SQVTM and CDR2 ANQGSEA. The CDR3 reads CSSQGMSGPQYNEQFF.

The chain uses TRBV20-1 and TRBJ1-3. This CDR3 has 17 residues. The germline gives CDR1 DFQATT, CDR2 SNEGSKA (reference sequence). The CDR3: CSARDSEPLAGGNTIYF.